This T cell receptor (beta chain) was retrieved from a study of cytomegalovirus exposure and HLA in healthy donors. Amplification used 60 Vbeta primers and 13 Jbeta primers. TCRdb's copy holds only in-frame clones and misses some; the assay was immunoSEQ multiplex PCR. The sample holds around 140,000 clones. The CDR3 totals 13 residues. Trimming left V 5 bases short and J 2 bases short, with 9 bases between. Germline CDR1 reads SEHNR; CDR2 reads FQNEAQ (reference sequence). The J gene is TRBJ1-1, the V gene TRBV7-9; D gene ambiguous. The sample consisted of PBMCs. This clonotype was obtained from a woman between 40 and 50 years old in good health and CMV-seronegative. The DNA for the CDR3 is TGTGCCAGCAGCCCCCGGGAAAACACTGAAGCTTTCTTT. Translating gives CASSPRENTEAFF.